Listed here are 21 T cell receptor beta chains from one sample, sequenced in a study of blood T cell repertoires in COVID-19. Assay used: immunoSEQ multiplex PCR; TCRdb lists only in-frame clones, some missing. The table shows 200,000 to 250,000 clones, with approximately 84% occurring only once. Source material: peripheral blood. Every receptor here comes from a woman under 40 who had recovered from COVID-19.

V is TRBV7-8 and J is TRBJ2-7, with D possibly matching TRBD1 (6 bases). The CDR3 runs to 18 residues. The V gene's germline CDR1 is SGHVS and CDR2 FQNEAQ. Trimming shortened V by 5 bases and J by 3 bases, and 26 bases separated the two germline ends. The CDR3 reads CASSLTKAPRGTNYEQYF. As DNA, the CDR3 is TGTGCCAGCAGCCTCACAAAGGCCCCCAGGGGTACGAACTACGAGCAGTACTTC. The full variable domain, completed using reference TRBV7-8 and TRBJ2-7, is GAGVSQSPRYKVAKRGQDVALRCDPISGHVSLFWYQQALGQGPEFLTYFQNEAQLDKSGLPSDRFFAERPEGSVSTLKIQRTQQEDSAVYLCASSLTKAPRGTNYEQYFGPGTRLTVT.

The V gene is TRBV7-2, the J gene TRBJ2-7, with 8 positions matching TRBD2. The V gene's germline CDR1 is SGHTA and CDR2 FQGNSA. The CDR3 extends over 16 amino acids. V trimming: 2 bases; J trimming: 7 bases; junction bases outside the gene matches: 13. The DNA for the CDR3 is TGTGCCAGCAGCTTACCGCAGGGAGCGGGGGTGGGGGAGCAGTACTTC. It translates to CASSLPQGAGVGEQYF.

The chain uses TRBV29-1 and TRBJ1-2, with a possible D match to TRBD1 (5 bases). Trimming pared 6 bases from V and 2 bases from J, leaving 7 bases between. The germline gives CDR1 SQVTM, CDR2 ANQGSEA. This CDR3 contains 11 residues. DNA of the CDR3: TGCAGCGTGGACACGAACTATGGCTACACCTTC. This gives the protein CSVDTNYGYTF.

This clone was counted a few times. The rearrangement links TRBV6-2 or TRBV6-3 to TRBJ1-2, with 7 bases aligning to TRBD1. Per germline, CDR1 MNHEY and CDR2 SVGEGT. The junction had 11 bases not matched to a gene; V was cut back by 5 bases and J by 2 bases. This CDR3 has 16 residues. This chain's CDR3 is CASSRISGTENYGYTF. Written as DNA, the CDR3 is TGTGCCAGCAGTAGAATCTCCGGGACAGAGAACTATGGCTACACCTTC.

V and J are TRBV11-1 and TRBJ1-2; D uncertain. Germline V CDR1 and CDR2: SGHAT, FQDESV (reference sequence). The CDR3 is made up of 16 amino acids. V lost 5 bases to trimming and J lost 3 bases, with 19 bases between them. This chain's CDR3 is CASSPNLWREDYGYTF. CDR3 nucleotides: TGTGCCAGCAGCCCTAACCTTTGGAGGGAGGACTATGGCTACACCTTC.

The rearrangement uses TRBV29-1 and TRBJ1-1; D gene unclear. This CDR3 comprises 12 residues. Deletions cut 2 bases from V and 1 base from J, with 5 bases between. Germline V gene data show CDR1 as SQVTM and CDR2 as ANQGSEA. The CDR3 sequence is CSVEYGNTEAFF. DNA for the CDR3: TGCAGCGTTGAATACGGGAACACTGAAGCTTTCTTT.

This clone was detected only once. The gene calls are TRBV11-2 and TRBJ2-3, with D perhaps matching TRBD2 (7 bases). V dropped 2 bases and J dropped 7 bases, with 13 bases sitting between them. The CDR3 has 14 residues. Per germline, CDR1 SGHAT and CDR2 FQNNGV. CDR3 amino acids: CASSLRGGPNTQYF. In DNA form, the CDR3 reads TGTGCCAGCAGCTTAAGGGGGGGGCCGAATACGCAGTATTTT.

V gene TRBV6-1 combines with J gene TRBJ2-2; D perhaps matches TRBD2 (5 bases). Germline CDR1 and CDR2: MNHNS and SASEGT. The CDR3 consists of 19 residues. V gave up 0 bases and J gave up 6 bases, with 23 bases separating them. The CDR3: CASSEALLAGRLVPGELFF. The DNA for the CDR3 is TGTGCCAGCAGTGAAGCGCTTCTGGCGGGCCGCCTCGTTCCCGGGGAGCTGTTTTTT.

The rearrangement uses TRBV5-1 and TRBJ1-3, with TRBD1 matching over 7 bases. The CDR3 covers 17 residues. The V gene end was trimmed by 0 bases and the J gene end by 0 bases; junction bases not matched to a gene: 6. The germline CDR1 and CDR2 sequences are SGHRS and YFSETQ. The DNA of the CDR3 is TGCGCCAGCAGCTTGGCTTCAGGACAGGTCTCTGGAAACACCATATATTTT. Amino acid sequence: CASSLASGQVSGNTIYF.

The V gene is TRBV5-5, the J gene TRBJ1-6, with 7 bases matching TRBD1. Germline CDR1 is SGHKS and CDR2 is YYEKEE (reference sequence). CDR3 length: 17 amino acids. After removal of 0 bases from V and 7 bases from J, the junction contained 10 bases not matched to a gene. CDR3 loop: CASSLELRGSGNSPLHF. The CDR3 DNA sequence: TGTGCCAGCAGCTTGGAACTCAGGGGGTCGGGAAATTCACCCCTCCACTTT.

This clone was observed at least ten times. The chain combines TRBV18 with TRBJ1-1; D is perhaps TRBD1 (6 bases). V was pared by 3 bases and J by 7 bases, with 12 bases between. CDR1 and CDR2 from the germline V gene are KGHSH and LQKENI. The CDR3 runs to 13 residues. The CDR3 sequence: CASSPGGLGEAFF. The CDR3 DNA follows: TGTGCCAGCTCACCGGGGGGGCTCGGTGAAGCTTTCTTT.

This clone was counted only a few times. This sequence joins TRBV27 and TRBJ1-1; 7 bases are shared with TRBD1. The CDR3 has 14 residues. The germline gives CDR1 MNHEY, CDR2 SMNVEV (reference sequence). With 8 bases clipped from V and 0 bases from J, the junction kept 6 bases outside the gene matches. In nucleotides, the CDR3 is TGTGCCAGCCGGCCAGGGGGTATGAACACTGAAGCTTTCTTT. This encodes CASRPGGMNTEAFF.

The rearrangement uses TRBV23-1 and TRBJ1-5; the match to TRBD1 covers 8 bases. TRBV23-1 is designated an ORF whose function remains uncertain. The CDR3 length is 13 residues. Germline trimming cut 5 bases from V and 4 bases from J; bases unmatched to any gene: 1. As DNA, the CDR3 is TGCGCCAGCAGTGACAGGGGAAATCAGCCCCAGCATTTT. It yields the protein CASSDRGNQPQHF.

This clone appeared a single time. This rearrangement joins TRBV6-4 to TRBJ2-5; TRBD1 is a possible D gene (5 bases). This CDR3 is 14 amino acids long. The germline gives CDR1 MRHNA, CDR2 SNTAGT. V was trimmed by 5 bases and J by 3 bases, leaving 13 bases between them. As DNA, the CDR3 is TGTGCCAGCAGTCTCAGGGTTTTGGAAGAGACCCAGTACTTC. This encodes CASSLRVLEETQYF.

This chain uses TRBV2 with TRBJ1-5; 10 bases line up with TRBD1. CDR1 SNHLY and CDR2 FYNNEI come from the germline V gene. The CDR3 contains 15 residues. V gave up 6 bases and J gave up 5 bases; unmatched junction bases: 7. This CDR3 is CASRGGQGGDQPQHF. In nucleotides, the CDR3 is TGTGCCAGCAGAGGCGGACAGGGGGGAGATCAGCCCCAGCATTTT.

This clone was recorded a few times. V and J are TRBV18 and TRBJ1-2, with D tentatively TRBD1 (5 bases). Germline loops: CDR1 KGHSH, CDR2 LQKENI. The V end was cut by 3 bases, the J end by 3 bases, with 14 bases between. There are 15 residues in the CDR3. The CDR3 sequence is CASSPQAGQYYGYTF. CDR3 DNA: TGTGCCAGCTCACCCCAGGCGGGGCAGTACTATGGCTACACCTTC.

This chain's CDR3 is CASSFSDRHEKLFF. The CDR3 DNA is TGCGCCAGCAGCTTTTCGGACAGACACGAAAAACTGTTTTTT. V usage is TRBV5-1 and J usage is TRBJ1-4; D perhaps matches TRBD1 (6 bases). This CDR3 is built from 14 residues. Germline V gene sequence: CDR1 SGHRS, CDR2 YFSETQ. Deletions cut 2 bases from V and 8 bases from J, with 13 bases between.

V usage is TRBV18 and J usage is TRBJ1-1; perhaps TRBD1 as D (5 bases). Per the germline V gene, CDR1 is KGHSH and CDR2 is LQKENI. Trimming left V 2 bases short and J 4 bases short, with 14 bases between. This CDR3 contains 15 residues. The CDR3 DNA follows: TGTGCCAGCTCACCAAGAGGGGAGGTACCCACTGAAGCTTTCTTT. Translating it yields CASSPRGEVPTEAFF.

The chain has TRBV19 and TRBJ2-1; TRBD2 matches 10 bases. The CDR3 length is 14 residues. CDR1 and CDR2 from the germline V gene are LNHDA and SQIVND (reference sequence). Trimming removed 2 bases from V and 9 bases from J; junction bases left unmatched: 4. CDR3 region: CASSISSGGLEQFF. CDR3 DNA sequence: TGTGCCAGTAGTATATCTAGCGGGGGCCTTGAGCAGTTCTTC.

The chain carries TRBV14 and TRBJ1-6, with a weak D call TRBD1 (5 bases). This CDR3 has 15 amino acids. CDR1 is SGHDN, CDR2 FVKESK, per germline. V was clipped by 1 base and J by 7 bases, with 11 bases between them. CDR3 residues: CASSQGWGGNSPLHF. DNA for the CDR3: TGTGCCAGCAGCCAAGGTTGGGGGGGGAATTCACCCCTCCACTTT.

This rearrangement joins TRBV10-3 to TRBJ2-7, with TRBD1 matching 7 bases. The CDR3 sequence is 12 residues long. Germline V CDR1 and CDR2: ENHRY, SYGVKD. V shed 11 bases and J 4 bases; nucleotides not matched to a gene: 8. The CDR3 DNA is TGTGCCGCCAAAGACAGGGAGTACGAGCAGTACTTC. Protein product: CAAKDREYEQYF.